This TCR beta chain appears in the sequencing data of a study of cytomegalovirus exposure and HLA in healthy donors (dated by TCRdb to the late 2010s). In terms of the full investigation: An earlier analysis of about 530 of the donors reported 276 Gb of sequence data and around 100 million unique TCR beta sequences obtained from roughly 170 million T cells. In a later genetic analysis, genome-wide SNP genotypes for about 65% of the roughly 700 donors were used, and that subset was treated as a discovery cohort. Roughly 5 DR-DQ haplotypes were handled as single units for association and clustering, since linkage in the cohort was strong. Besides the first cohort of more than 650 subjects, a separate validation cohort made up of some 110 different subjects was used. The study aimed to test whether cataloging public T cell receptors could reveal signatures of past pathogen exposure. To study patterns of TCR occurrence, a later analysis re-analyzed previously published TCR beta repertoires from 550 to 800 donors and added high-resolution HLA genotyping. To decide whether each TCR beta V gene segment behaved as functional or pseudogenic, an earlier analysis of approximately 590 of the donors relied on high-throughput TCR beta sequencing. The study profiled the T cell repertoires of about 720 subjects by immunosequencing and related them to cytomegalovirus serostatus. In the later analysis, no new phenotypic data were used to find candidate immune exposures; instead, reliance was placed on TCR beta sequences and their occurrence across donors. The number of typed donors differed by locus: 629-630 for A, B, C, DRB1 and DQB1; 522 for DQA1; around 610 for DPA1; and some 470 for DPB1. An early release covering roughly 640 HLA-typed donors comprised approximately 290 gigabases of sequencing data and tens of millions of unique TCR sequences. All discovery cohort repertoires had been generated on a single sequencing platform. On average, approximately 250,000 unique TCR beta nucleotide sequences were sequenced per donor among about 400 genotyped donors of the cohort, with 15% to 20% of those sequences being non-productive. HLA typing included class I and class II loci at four-digit resolution. Of the roughly 400 genotyped donors, roughly 80% were placed in the genetic ancestry cluster associated with self-reported Caucasian donors. To predict cytomegalovirus infection status, the study brought together high-throughput TCR immunosequencing, statistical association of individual TCRs with disease status, and machine learning. Donor age, sex, ethnicity and CMV serostatus were compiled together with the repertoire data. Results and caveats for the whole study, not just this receptor: In an earlier analysis of roughly 560 of the donors, most TCR beta V segments were observed in productive rearrangements about 87% or about 30% of the time, broadly matching IMGT annotations. In both the original and validation cohorts, the classifier was reported to diagnose cytomegalovirus status with high specificity and sensitivity. A later genetic analysis associated a missense DCLRE1C variant with V-gene and J-gene trimming of TCR beta chains, and an independent cohort replicated the association. Sequencing depth was assumed to be roughly uniform across donors in the presence/absence analyses, though that assumption may not hold. When HLA alleles, especially DR and DQ, strongly co-occurred, TCR associations were difficult to assign to individual alleles. According to a later analysis, most CMV-associated TCR beta chains appeared to be HLA-restricted, and the HLA associations seemed to be driven largely by CMV exposure. Over 15 rarely observed V segments, including chromosome 9 orphons, were excluded from the earlier analysis of some 590 of the donors because counts were too low. Across donors, most TCR sequences were observed very rarely, whereas some public TCRs were present in many individuals. A later analysis associated around 16,000 TCR beta sequences with specific HLA alleles at a false discovery rate of 0.05. A further reported finding was that TCR beta sequences accurately predicted the HLA-A and HLA-B alleles for most subjects in the first cohort. In a later analysis, TCR association rates were found to vary across HLA loci, with the most associated TCRs seen for DRB1 alleles and the fewest for HLA-C alleles. Because HLA typing was missing for some donors at each locus, association tests included only the typed subset. A later analysis found that HLA-associated TCR beta chains were more clonally expanded and had lower generation probabilities than equally common non-associated chains. In the study, 150 to 200 TCR beta chains were listed as associated with cytomegalovirus. In this cohort, only TCR beta chains were sequenced, and detectable features were limited by the absence of alpha or paired-chain data. A cluster of highly shared sequence variants was judged likely to represent a technical artifact of the sequencing pipeline. Linkage disequilibrium might explain the correlated functional status among segregating V segments, but an unknown experimental factor could not be ruled out. According to a later analysis, parvovirus B19, influenza, CMV and Epstein-Barr virus appeared linked to several top co-occurrence clusters. For the cohort, immune exposure information was limited to CMV serostatus. In a later genetic analysis, fewer N-insertions in productive TCRs were reported among donors in an Asian-associated ancestry cluster than the roughly 710-donor mean. The authors suggested that the approach could potentially be generalized to other disease states and immunological phenotypes. In vitro tests confirmed that a few of the cytomegalovirus-associated TCR beta chains recognize cytomegalovirus antigens.

The cohort was made up of approximately 700 healthy bone marrow donors. At the time of sampling, all cohort members were nominally healthy, though unrecorded immune exposures were likely present. The donor tested CMV seronegative, placing the donor among the 350 to 400 seronegative members of the cohort. A peripheral blood sample was provided by each donor, and peripheral blood mononuclear cells were used for TCR beta sequencing. Genomic DNA was extracted from the blood cell samples with the Qiagen DNeasy Blood Extraction Kit. Concerning this clone itself: What this receptor recognizes is not known. There are no base qualities to consult, and no much larger clone falls within one base.

The library was generated by the immunoSEQ multiplex PCR assay. A mixture of 60 forward primers for TCR Vbeta segments and 13 reverse primers for TCR Jbeta segments was used in the multiplex PCR. The CDR3 region of rearranged TCR beta genes was amplified from genomic DNA with a multiplex PCR assay. On the Illumina HiSeq System, the amplified TCR beta libraries were sequenced as 87-base-pair reads. On the authors' methods: A later analysis tallied around 82 million unique TCR beta chains across the 640 or so repertoires, and about 12 million of those chains were shared by two or more donors. Raw reads were error-corrected and collapsed into unique sequences by a nearest-neighbor algorithm in which closely related sequences were merged to remove PCR and sequencing errors. V, D and J gene segments were assigned by aligning CDR3 sequences to IMGT reference sequences. Each retained sequence needed at least a six-nucleotide match to both a V gene segment and a J gene segment. A rearrangement was called productive if the CDR3 had no stop codons and remained in frame with V and J, and every other rearrangement was called non-productive. CDR3 was defined according to IMGT convention as the region running from the second conserved V-encoded cysteine to the conserved J-encoded phenylalanine. Sequences without an unambiguous match to a single V gene segment were excluded from the earlier analysis of a few hundred of the donors. An earlier analysis of 587 of the donors called V segments functional above 56.7% productive rearrangements and segregating when the between-donor standard deviation exceeded 5%. To diagnose cytomegalovirus status from the catalog of TCR beta chain sequences, a statistical classification framework was built. V and J gene assignment, in a later analysis, came from comparing TCR nucleotide sequences with IMGT/GENE-DB human TR gene sequences. The TCRdist pipeline was used in a later analysis to assign CDR3 sequences and most-parsimonious VDJ recombination scenarios. In a later analysis, every TCR beta chain was defined by the combination of its CDR3 amino acid sequence and its V-gene family, and reads without a unique V-gene family were dropped. As a way to deal with suspected cross-contamination and a sequencing artifact, a later analysis dropped 500 to 700 nucleotide sequences that were highly shared and had low generation probability. In a later analysis, a clonal expansion index was calculated for each public chain from normalized within-repertoire ranks of inferred template counts. In a later analysis, generation probabilities were computed with a VDJ recombination model fitted to out-of-frame rearrangements, and the resulting probabilities were checked against IGoR. Hypergeometric tests were used in a later analysis to score TCR-TCR, TCR-HLA and TCR-CMV co-occurrence, with a repertoire-size bias correction applied to the TCR pairs. In a later analysis, false discovery rates were estimated by permuting HLA or CMV assignments 20 times. In a later analysis, co-occurring TCRs were grouped with DBSCAN, and TCRdist sequence similarity was added when clustering was performed within HLA-allele-positive subsets. Repertoires with fewer than 30,000 or more than 120,000 public chains, plus five repertoires with anomalous nucleotide sharing, were excluded from co-occurrence clustering. Imported from immuneACCESS, the table was reduced by TCRdb to in-frame sequences with V and J called. These copies leave out some clones; in studies compared against another copy, an unresolved V gene accounts for under half, and the cause of the remainder is not known. V, J and clone size reflect that table, while D and trimming were determined from the DNA. This sample has 200,000 to 250,000 clones in its table, and more than 70% of those were observed once. 0.47% of the sample comes from the top ten.

The TCR sequence derives from a boy younger than 18 in good health and CMV-seronegative. Sequenced material: PBMCs.

The CDR3 reads CASSPGTVTGELFF. The bases read TGTGCCAGCAGCCCAGGGACAGTTACCGGGGAGCTGTTTTTT. Recombination joined TRBV9 with TRBJ2-2; TRBD1 lines up with 7 middle nucleotides. For this chain, trimming is 4 bases at the V end and 5 bases at the J end, and the number of junction bases without a gene match is 5. CDR1 and CDR2, looked up from the germline V gene, are SGDLS and YYNGEE. The cysteine opens and the phenylalanine closes a CDR3 of 14 amino acids. Only the CDR3 region is kept as DNA, spanning 42 bases read in frame from base 1.